This TCR beta chain was identified in a study of shared clonotypes between healthy human individuals. Study in general: Participating donors consisted of a couple of women and three men aged 18 to 49. Overall study results and limits: Generation probability values for non-shared clonotypes were lower than those for clonotypes shared by all four donors. Roughly 4.7% was the fraction of naive CD4 clonotypes found shared across several donors. Rarefaction gave evidence that sorted-subset sequencing remained incomplete despite large depth.

For this clone: Its antigen is unidentified.

Cells designated naive CD8 were CD45RO-negative and were positively selected for CCR7, with terminally differentiated effector memory CD45RA+ cells excluded. Using immunoSEQ multiplex PCR, the repertoire was profiled, and TCRdb retains in-frame clones only, with some absent. This table holds about 2 million clones, over 85% found once. The CDR3 is 14 residues long. Deletions cut 8 bases from V and 3 bases from J, with 17 bases between. Germline loops: CDR1 SNHLY, CDR2 FYNNEI. The chain links TRBV2 to TRBJ2-7; possible D gene TRBD2, 5 bases. Input material: naive CD8+ T cells sorted from blood. The receptor was isolated from a young man in good health. The CDR3 sequence is CASAGPLVLYEQYF. CDR3 DNA: TGTGCCAGCGCGGGTCCCCTGGTGCTCTACGAGCAGTACTTC.